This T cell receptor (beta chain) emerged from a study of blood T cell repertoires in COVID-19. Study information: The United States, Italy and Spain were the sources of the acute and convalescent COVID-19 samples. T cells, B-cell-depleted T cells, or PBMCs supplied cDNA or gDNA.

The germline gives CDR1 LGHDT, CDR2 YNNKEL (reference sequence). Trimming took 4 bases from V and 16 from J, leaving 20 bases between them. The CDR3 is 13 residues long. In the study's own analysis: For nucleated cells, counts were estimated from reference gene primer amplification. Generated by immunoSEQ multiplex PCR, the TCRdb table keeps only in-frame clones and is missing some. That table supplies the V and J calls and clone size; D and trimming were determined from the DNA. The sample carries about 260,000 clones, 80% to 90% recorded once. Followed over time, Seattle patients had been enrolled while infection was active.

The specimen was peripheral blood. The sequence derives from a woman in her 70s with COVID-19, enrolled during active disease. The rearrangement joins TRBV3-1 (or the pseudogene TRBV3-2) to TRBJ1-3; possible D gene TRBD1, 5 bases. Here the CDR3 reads CASSLTRGLGRYF. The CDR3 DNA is TGTGCCAGCAGCCTCACGCGGGGACTAGGAAGGTATTTT.